This T cell receptor beta chain was captured by sequencing in a study of T cell changes during pregnancy in multiple sclerosis. The V gene's germline CDR1 is SGHRS and CDR2 YFSETQ. This CDR3 has 16 amino acids. The J segment lost 5 bases and the V segment lost 0 bases, leaving 8 bases of the junction unmatched. Repertoires were generated with immunoSEQ multiplex PCR, while TCRdb's copy carries only in-frame clones and drops some. The sample records some 70,000 clones, about 91% being singletons. This receptor was identified in a female donor with multiple sclerosis, enrolled in a pregnancy study. The chain recombines TRBV5-1 with TRBJ2-1; 7 bases are a match to TRBD2. Sequences were derived from peripheral blood, sampled in the first trimester of pregnancy. The CDR3 sequence is CASSLGAGAGNNEQFF. The CDR3 DNA reads TGCGCCAGCAGCTTGGGGGCGGGAGCTGGGAACAATGAGCAGTTCTTC.